A single sample gave rise to the 21 T cell receptor beta chains below, sequenced in a study of shared clonotypes between healthy human individuals. Terminally differentiated effector memory CD45RA+ cells were left out of the naive CD8 fraction, which was CD45RO-negative and positively selected for CCR7. Some clones are missing from TCRdb's copy, which holds only in-frame ones; the method was immunoSEQ multiplex PCR. Here the sample spans about 680,000 clones, under 95% being singletons. The source material was naive CD8+ T cells sorted from blood. The receptor set was obtained from a man younger than 45 in good health.

The sample holds a few counts of this clone. The chain joins TRBV28 to TRBJ1-5; D ambiguous. V was cut by 5 bases and J by 3 bases, with 11 bases left in between. The CDR3 loop spans 14 amino acids. Germline-derived CDR1 and CDR2 are MDHEN and SYDVKM. CDR3 loop: CASSSGVVNQPQHF. DNA for the CDR3: TGTGCCAGCAGTAGCGGGGTCGTCAATCAGCCCCAGCATTTT.

The rearrangement joins TRBV19 to TRBJ1-5, with D perhaps matching TRBD1 (6 bases). V shed 7 bases and J shed 0 bases, with 13 bases lying between them. The CDR3 has 15 residues. From germline, CDR1 is LNHDA and CDR2 SQIVND (reference sequence). The CDR3 region has the DNA TGTGCCAGTAAGGCGGACAGATATAGCAATCAGCCCCAGCATTTT. This encodes CASKADRYSNQPQHF.

This rearrangement joins TRBV5-1 to TRBJ2-5, with 9 bases aligning to TRBD2. Germline V gene data show CDR1 as SGHRS and CDR2 as YFSETQ. The CDR3 is 18 residues long. The J segment lost 0 bases and the V segment lost 1 base, leaving 10 bases of the junction unmatched. CDR3 in amino acids: CASSLPAGRLADQETQYF. The CDR3, as DNA: TGCGCCAGCAGCTTGCCCGCGGGGCGACTAGCGGACCAAGAGACCCAGTACTTC.

The V and J genes are TRBV27 and TRBJ2-1; D possibly corresponds to TRBD2 (6 bases). The germline gives CDR1 MNHEY, CDR2 SMNVEV (reference sequence). Trimming removed 3 bases from V and 12 bases from J, with 9 bases in between. CDR3 size: 11 residues. The CDR3 is CASSFRDWQFF. The CDR3, as DNA: TGTGCCAGCAGTTTCAGGGACTGGCAGTTCTTC.

The chain has TRBV18 and TRBJ1-1; 7 nucleotides agree with TRBD1. Per the germline V gene, CDR1 is KGHSH and CDR2 is LQKENI. V shed 4 bases and J 5 bases; nucleotides not matched to a gene: 10. This CDR3 region has 15 residues. DNA of the CDR3: TGTGCCAGCTCACTAGCGACAGGGCCGAGGACTGAAGCTTTCTTT. As protein: CASSLATGPRTEAFF.

The rearrangement uses TRBV9 and TRBJ1-1; D gene ambiguous. The CDR3 length is 15 residues. Germline V CDR1 and CDR2: SGDLS, YYNGEE. V was cut by 0 bases and J by 1 base, with 10 bases left in between. CDR3 nucleotides: TGTGCCAGCAGCGTAGATTTTATGGGGAACACTGAAGCTTTCTTT. Its translation: CASSVDFMGNTEAFF.

The chain joins TRBV7-3 to TRBJ1-1; TRBD1 matches at 7 bases. The trim removed 4 bases at V and 11 bases at J, leaving 10 bases unmatched. Germline CDR1 SGHTA, CDR2 FQGTGA. The CDR3 is 13 residues long. DNA of the CDR3: TGTGCCAGCAGCTATGCCGACGAGGGACAGGCTTTCTTT. It codes for CASSYADEGQAFF.

This sequence joins TRBV15 and TRBJ2-7; 7 bases fit TRBD1. CDR1 and CDR2 from the germline V gene are LNHNV and YYDKDF (reference sequence). Germline trimming cut 4 bases from V and 1 base from J; bases unmatched to any gene: 7. This CDR3 comprises 15 residues. The CDR3 region has the DNA TGTGCCACCAGCATTGACAGGGAGCCATCCTACGAGCAGTACTTC. Residues: CATSIDREPSYEQYF.

The V gene is TRBV29-1, the J gene TRBJ2-5; TRBD2 matches at 8 bases. CDR1 and CDR2 (germline): SQVTM, ANQGSEA. With 2 bases clipped from V and 4 bases from J, the junction kept 9 bases outside the gene matches. The CDR3 is 15 residues long. CDR3 coding DNA: TGCAGCGTTGAAAGCGGGAGAGCTAGCTTAGAGACCCAGTACTTC. Residues: CSVESGRASLETQYF.

The chain carries TRBV5-1 and TRBJ2-1; D unresolved. The CDR3 covers 14 residues. Germline CDR1 and CDR2: SGHRS and YFSETQ. V was shortened by 0 bases and J by 10 bases, with 14 bases between the two germline ends. CDR3: CASSLEPSVWEQFF. Written as DNA, the CDR3 is TGCGCCAGCAGCTTGGAGCCTAGTGTGTGGGAGCAGTTCTTC. The entire variable domain, with the rest obtained from reference TRBV5-1 and TRBJ2-1, is as follows: KAGVTQTPRYLIKTRGQQVTLSCSPISGHRSVSWYQQTPGQGLQFLFEYFSETQRNKGNFPGRFSGRQFSNSRSEMNVSTLELGDSALYLCASSLEPSVWEQFFGPGTRLTVL.

This chain links TRBV9 with TRBJ1-1, with unresolved D. CDR1 is SGDLS, CDR2 YYNGEE, per germline. The CDR3 consists of 12 residues. V gave up 0 bases and J gave up 4 bases, with 4 bases separating them. In DNA form, the CDR3 reads TGTGCCAGCAGCGTAGAGGTCACTGAAGCTTTCTTT. It specifies CASSVEVTEAFF. The full variable domain, with the rest looked up from reference TRBV9 and TRBJ1-1, is DSGVTQTPKHLITATGQRVTLRCSPRSGDLSVYWYQQSLDQGLQFLIQYYNGEERAKGNILERFSAQQFPDLHSELNLSSLELGDSALYFCASSVEVTEAFFGQGTRLTVV.

The chain uses TRBV6-1 and TRBJ2-7, with 9 bases aligning to TRBD2. The V gene end was trimmed by 2 bases and the J gene end by 7 bases; junction bases not matched to a gene: 15. Germline CDR1 MNHNS, CDR2 SASEGT. The CDR3 is 17 residues long. The CDR3 nucleotides are TGTGCCAGCAGTGAAAGGGCGGGAGGGGTCACTATCATGGAGCAGTACTTC. Translating it yields CASSERAGGVTIMEQYF.

The V and J genes are TRBV2 and TRBJ2-7, with D possibly called TRBD1 or TRBD2 (6 bases each). The CDR3 extends over 13 amino acids. Trimming took 7 bases from V and 3 from J, leaving 13 bases between them. In germline, CDR1 is SNHLY, CDR2 FYNNEI. Here the CDR3 reads CASIVRGDYEQYF. The DNA of the CDR3 is TGTGCCAGCATCGTGAGGGGGGACTACGAGCAGTACTTC.

The chain employs TRBV5-4 and TRBJ2-7, with D unclear. The germline V gene has CDR1 SGHNT and CDR2 YYREEE (reference sequence). V lost 9 bases and J lost 5, with 18 bases in between. There are 13 residues in the CDR3. The CDR3 region has the DNA TGTGCCACGTTCCCTTACGAGGCGGACGAGCAGTACTTC. Translation: CATFPYEADEQYF.

Points on this clone: Additional DNA sequences in this sample encode the identical CDR3. The chain uses TRBV7-9 and TRBJ2-1; D is unclear. Germline CDR1 reads SEHNR; CDR2 reads FQNEAQ (reference sequence). V was shortened by 1 base and J by 4 bases, with 5 bases between the two germline ends. The CDR3 loop spans 13 amino acids. Here the CDR3 reads CASSLVPYNEQFF. The DNA for the CDR3 is TGTGCCAGCAGCTTAGTGCCATACAATGAGCAGTTCTTC.

The gene calls are TRBV6-4 and TRBJ1-1; possibly TRBD1 for D (6 bases). Germline V CDR1 and CDR2: MRHNA, SNTAGT. Deletions cut 7 bases from V and 1 base from J, with 25 bases between. The CDR3 runs to 18 residues. The CDR3 reads CASTTKHPWGHENTEAFF. The CDR3 region has the DNA TGTGCCAGCACAACTAAACACCCGTGGGGACATGAGAACACTGAAGCTTTCTTT.

V and J are TRBV7-9 and TRBJ2-5, with 9 bases lining up with TRBD1. CDR3 length: 17 amino acids. Germline V lookup: CDR1 SEHNR, CDR2 FQNEAQ (reference sequence). V was clipped by 2 bases and J by 2 bases; unmatched bases: 9. The CDR3 coding sequence is TGTGCCAGCAGCTTATCTGGGAGACAGGGGGTACAAGAGACCCAGTACTTC. Translating it yields CASSLSGRQGVQETQYF. The full variable domain, with the rest looked up from reference TRBV7-9 and TRBJ2-5, is DTGVSQNPRHKITKRGQNVTFRCDPISEHNRLYWYRQTLGQGPEFLTYFQNEAQLEKSRLLSDRFSAERPKGSFSTLEIQRTEQGDSAMYLCASSLSGRQGVQETQYFGPGTRLLVL.

DNA for the CDR3: TGTGCCAGCAGCTTAGATTATGACCTCACCCAGTACGACACTGAAGCTTTCTTT. It specifies CASSLDYDLTQYDTEAFF. This sequence joins TRBV11-2 and TRBJ1-1; D unresolved. The CDR3 runs to 18 residues. Per the germline V gene, CDR1 is SGHAT and CDR2 is FQNNGV. V lost 0 bases, J lost 3 bases, and 20 bases lay in between. Full variable domain (outside the CDR3, taken from reference TRBV11-2 and TRBJ1-1): EAGVAQSPRYKIIEKRQSVAFWCNPISGHATLYWYQQILGQGPKLLIQFQNNGVVDDSQLPKDRFSAERLKGVDSTLKIQPAKLEDSAVYLCASSLDYDLTQYDTEAFFGQGTRLTVV.

The V and J genes are TRBV9 and TRBJ1-1; D is unresolved. The CDR3 spans 13 residues. V lost 2 bases and J lost 6, with 11 bases in between. Germline CDR1 reads SGDLS; CDR2 reads YYNGEE. The chain's CDR3 is CASSVGYIAEAFF. CDR3 DNA: TGTGCCAGCAGCGTTGGGTATATCGCTGAAGCTTTCTTT.

The genes are TRBV19 and TRBJ1-2; the D gene is possibly TRBD1 (6 bases). The germline CDR1 and CDR2 sequences are LNHDA and SQIVND (reference sequence). The CDR3 runs to 17 residues. Trimming took 3 bases from V and 2 from J, leaving 19 bases between them. This CDR3 is CASSISDSQDTNYGYTF. The CDR3 region has the DNA TGTGCCAGTAGTATTTCGGACAGCCAGGATACAAACTATGGCTACACCTTC.

The rearrangement links TRBV7-9 to TRBJ2-7; D is possibly TRBD1 (5 bases). Germline lookup yields CDR1 SEHNR and CDR2 FQNEAQ (reference sequence). The CDR3 loop spans 13 amino acids. V lost 3 bases to trimming and J lost 5 bases, with 11 bases between them. This CDR3 is CASSFQGADEQYF. CDR3 in DNA: TGTGCCAGCAGCTTTCAGGGTGCCGACGAGCAGTACTTC.